This is a list of T cell receptor beta chains from one sample in a study of vaccination effects on CD4 cells after COVID-19. Profiling relied on immunoSEQ multiplex PCR, and the TCRdb table lists in-frame clones only, not all of them. The repertoire holds 40,000 or so clones, 60% to 75% seen once, with roughly a tenth in the top ten. For these receptors, no antigen is known. The sample in question was CD4+ T cells from PBMCs cultured without peptide, obtained after COVID-19 vaccination. The receptors stem from a human donor who received a COVID-19 vaccine. The CDR3 runs from the conserved cysteine through the conserved F or W. A D gene is named only where the DNA matches it firmly. Clone size is given for some rows only: seen once, a few or many times, or a class if the clone is expanded.

v_call,clone_size,j_call,d_call,cdr3_aa,cdr3_nt
TRBV27,-,TRBJ1-6,-,CASRLGRHNSPLHF,TGTGCCAGCAGGCTAGGGAGGCATAATTCACCCCTCCACTTT
TRBV27,-,TRBJ1-1,-,CASSLSWARTEAFF,TGTGCCAGCAGTTTATCCTGGGCGCGGACTGAAGCTTTCTTT
TRBV7-9,-,TRBJ2-2,-,CASRYGSESSGELFF,TGTGCCAGCAGATACGGGTCGGAAAGTTCCGGGGAGCTGTTTTTT
TRBV5-1,-,TRBJ1-5,TRBD1,CASSLGVQGNQPQHF,TGCGCCAGCAGCTTGGGGGTACAGGGGAATCAGCCCCAGCATTTT
TRBV7-9,-,TRBJ1-5,-,CASSRQASGGNQPQHF,TGTGCCAGCAGCAGACAGGCGTCCGGAGGCAATCAGCCCCAGCATTTT
TRBV6-5,-,TRBJ1-2,TRBD1,CASSARTGGHYGYTF,TGTGCCAGCAGCGCCCGGACAGGGGGCCACTATGGCTACACCTTC
TRBV9,-,TRBJ1-2,-,CASSVGQNSYYGYTF,TGTGCCAGCAGCGTCGGACAGAATTCTTACTATGGCTACACCTTC
TRBV19,-,TRBJ1-1,-,CASQHRTEAFF,TGTGCCAGTCAACACCGGACTGAAGCTTTCTTT
TRBV6-5,-,TRBJ2-5,-,CASSYSDRETQYF,TGTGCCAGCAGTTACTCAGATCGGGAGACCCAGTACTTC
TRBV7-9,-,TRBJ1-2,TRBD1,CASSWGQNYGYTF,TGTGCCAGCAGCTGGGGACAGAACTATGGCTACACCTTC
TRBV19,-,TRBJ1-2,TRBD1,CASSLGQGVFYGYTF,TGTGCCAGTAGCCTCGGGCAGGGGGTATTCTATGGCTACACCTTC
TRBV5-1,-,TRBJ1-1,-,CASSSGNTEAFF,TGCGCCAGCAGCTCGGGGAACACTGAAGCTTTCTTT
TRBV6-5,-,TRBJ2-5,-,CASSYTTGSQETQYF,TGTGCCAGCAGTTACACAACAGGGTCCCAAGAGACCCAGTACTTC
TRBV19,-,TRBJ1-5,-,CASSISSETISNQPQHF,TGTGCCAGTAGTATTTCATCCGAGACAATCAGCAATCAGCCCCAGCATTTT
TRBV10-1,-,TRBJ2-3,-,CASSEGLGARADTQYF,TGCGCCAGCAGTGAGGGGCTAGGAGCCAGGGCAGATACGCAGTATTTT
TRBV18,-,TRBJ2-2,TRBD2,CASSPLGLAAGELFF,TGTGCCAGCTCACCACTGGGACTAGCAGCCGGGGAGCTGTTTTTT
TRBV10-1,-,TRBJ2-3,-,CASSEQPVDTQYF,TGCGCCAGCAGTGAACAGCCGGTAGATACGCAGTATTTT
TRBV18,-,TRBJ2-1,TRBD2,CASSPPGGSSYNEQFF,TGTGCCAGCTCACCACCGGGCGGGAGCTCCTACAATGAGCAGTTCTTC
TRBV10-3,-,TRBJ2-5,TRBD2,CAISDATSGGPGETQYF,TGTGCCATCAGTGATGCTACGAGCGGGGGGCCTGGGGAGACCCAGTACTTC
TRBV29-1,once,TRBJ1-4,-,CSATGPGGEKLFF,TGCAGCGCAACAGGGCCGGGAGGGGAAAAACTGTTTTTT
TRBV3-1/TRBV3-2,-,TRBJ2-2,TRBD2,CASSQDASGRPETGELFF,TGTGCCAGCAGCCAAGATGCCAGCGGGAGGCCAGAGACCGGGGAGCTGTTTTTT
TRBV3-1/TRBV3-2,once,TRBJ1-1,-,CASTYGQPLGTEAFF,TGTGCCAGCACCTACGGACAGCCTCTGGGTACTGAAGCTTTCTTT
TRBV10-3,once,TRBJ1-5,-,CASHRDGGNQPQHF,TGTGCCAGCCACCGGGACGGCGGCAATCAGCCCCAGCATTTT
TRBV19,-,TRBJ1-6,-,CASSIGQERSPLHF,TGTGCCAGTAGTATAGGACAGGAAAGATCACCCCTCCACTTT
TRBV3-1/TRBV3-2,once,TRBJ2-2,-,CASSFQYGELFF,TGTGCCAGCAGCTTTCAGTACGGGGAGCTGTTTTTT
TRBV3-1/TRBV3-2,once,TRBJ1-1,-,CASSRTVNTEAFF,TGTGCCAGCAGCCGAACAGTGAACACTGAAGCTTTCTTT
TRBV15,-,TRBJ2-7,-,CATSVGWEPAGQYF,TGTGCCACCAGCGTTGGGTGGGAGCCTGCTGGGCAGTACTTC
TRBV19,-,TRBJ1-2,-,CASSIGGEGSGIYGYTF,TGTGCCAGTAGTATTGGAGGAGAGGGTTCAGGGATATATGGCTACACCTTC
TRBV5-6,-,TRBJ2-5,TRBD2,CASSLVGGRVQETQYF,TGTGCCAGCAGCTTAGTCGGCGGGAGGGTCCAAGAGACCCAGTACTTC
TRBV6-5,-,TRBJ1-1,-,CASSTNRDAEAFF,TGTGCCAGCAGCACTAACAGGGACGCTGAAGCTTTCTTT
TRBV7-8,-,TRBJ2-7,TRBD2,CASSPGGFYEQYF,TGTGCCAGCAGCCCGGGGGGTTTCTACGAGCAGTACTTC
TRBV6-1,-,TRBJ1-2,-,CASSTQGYGYTF,TGTGCCAGCAGTACCCAGGGGTATGGCTACACCTTC
TRBV2,once,TRBJ2-2,TRBD2,CASRLLAGVTGELFF,TGTGCCAGCAGGTTACTAGCGGGAGTAACCGGGGAGCTGTTTTTT
TRBV7-2,-,TRBJ2-1,-,CASSHRQSTYNEQFF,TGTGCCAGCAGCCATAGACAGTCGACTTACAATGAGCAGTTCTTC
TRBV9,-,TRBJ2-7,TRBD1,CASSSGGKPAQYF,TGTGCCAGCAGCTCAGGGGGTAAGCCCGCGCAGTACTTC
TRBV5-6,-,TRBJ2-1,-,CASSLSVSQYNEQFF,TGTGCCAGCAGCTTGAGTGTCAGCCAGTACAATGAGCAGTTCTTC
TRBV11-2,-,TRBJ1-1,-,CASSFVVDTEAFF,TGTGCCAGCAGCTTCGTGGTGGACACTGAAGCTTTCTTT
TRBV11-2,-,TRBJ1-1,-,CASSLVRNTEAFF,TGTGCCAGCAGCTTAGTCAGGAACACTGAAGCTTTCTTT
TRBV21-1,-,TRBJ2-7,-,CASSKAGDLAGEGYEQYF,TGTGCCAGCAGCAAAGCCGGGGATCTAGCGGGGGAAGGGTACGAGCAGTACTTC
TRBV29-1,-,TRBJ1-3,-,CSVKEGNTIYF,TGCAGCGTTAAAGAGGGAAACACCATATATTTT
TRBV6-5,-,TRBJ1-4,-,CASWGRDATNEKLFF,TGTGCCAGCTGGGGCAGGGACGCAACTAATGAAAAACTGTTTTTT
TRBV7-9,-,TRBJ1-1,-,CASSPTVSGGNTEAFF,TGTGCCAGCAGCCCGACCGTGAGTGGGGGGAACACTGAAGCTTTCTTT